Each of the 3 T cell receptor beta chains below was sequenced from the same sample in a study of Ad26.COV2.S vaccination and SARS-CoV-2 variants. Generated by immunoSEQ multiplex PCR, the TCRdb table keeps only in-frame clones and is missing some. The table records fewer than 400,000 clones, around four fifths of them present only once. Treatment in this sample: about 20 received Ad26.COV2.S at low or high dose, single or two shots; five or six received placebo; per-sample allocation not given. The investigators took samples on day 63 after the first vaccine or placebo injection. Source: peripheral blood, taken in a trial of Ad26.COV2.S vaccine versus placebo. Source of these receptors: a person between 18 and 65 years old who received the Ad26.COV2.S COVID-19 vaccine or a placebo.

The genes are TRBV19 and TRBJ1-1, with D maybe TRBD1 (6 bases). The CDR3 loop spans 14 amino acids. Germline CDR1 is LNHDA and CDR2 is SQIVND (reference sequence). V was pared by 3 bases and J by 0 bases, with 8 bases between. This CDR3 reads CASSIQGMNTEAFF. The CDR3 DNA is TGTGCCAGTAGTATTCAGGGGATGAACACTGAAGCTTTCTTT.

J is TRBJ2-6 and V is TRBV28; tentatively, D is TRBD1 (6 bases). This CDR3 comprises 17 residues. In germline, CDR1 is MDHEN, CDR2 SYDVKM. The V and J ends lost 2 bases and 2 bases respectively, with 13 bases between them. In nucleotides, the CDR3 is TGTGCCAGCAGTTTAATAACAGGGCGTGCTGGGGCCAACGTCCTGACTTTC. It encodes CASSLITGRAGANVLTF. Drawing the rest from reference TRBV28 and TRBJ2-6, the complete variable domain is DVKVTQSSRYLVKRTGEKVFLECVQDMDHENMFWYRQDPGLGLRLIYFSYDVKMKEKGDIPEGYSVSREKKERFSLILESASTNQTSMYLCASSLITGRAGANVLTFGAGSRLTVL.

This clone occurred a few times. This chain links TRBV13 with TRBJ1-1, with TRBD1 as a possible D gene (5 bases). The V end lost 5 bases, the J end lost 1 base, and 11 bases lay between the germline ends. This CDR3 contains 14 residues. Per the germline V gene, CDR1 is PRHDT and CDR2 is FYEKMQ (reference sequence). The CDR3 reads CASSPPQGNTEAFF. The CDR3 DNA follows: TGTGCCAGCAGCCCCCCTCAGGGGAACACTGAAGCTTTCTTT. The whole variable domain, filled in from reference TRBV13 and TRBJ1-1, reads AAGVIQSPRHLIKEKRETATLKCYPIPRHDTVYWYQQGPGQDPQFLISFYEKMQSDKGSIPDRFSAQQFSDYHSELNMSSLELGDSALYFCASSPPQGNTEAFFGQGTRLTVV.